Included here is one TCR beta chain sequence, with context. Other DNA sequences in this sample translate to the same CDR3. Trimming stripped 3 bases from V and 6 bases from J, with 5 bases between. Germline V gives CDR1 MNHEY, CDR2 SVGAGI. The CDR3 length is 11 residues. Produced via immunoSEQ multiplex PCR; TCRdb's table is partial and in-frame only. The sample yields about 2.3 million clones, 85% to 95% seen once. The data are from a study of shared clonotypes between healthy human individuals. The sample was naive CD4+ T cells from PBMCs. Sample subset: CD45RA+ positively selected. V gene TRBV6-5 combines with J gene TRBJ1-1; D gene ambiguous. This clonotype was obtained from a man between 18 and 29 years old in good health. Some clones in this sample may be carry-over from other donors' samples. The CDR3 is CASSYRSEAFF. As DNA, the CDR3 is TGTGCCAGCAGTTATAGATCTGAAGCTTTCTTT.